This TCR beta chain was recovered during a study of shared clonotypes between healthy human individuals. The wider study: CD4 naive and CD4 memory each took three plates per donor, while CD8 naive took two and CD8 memory one. General study points: In a few donors, around 5.5% of naive CD4 clonotypes appeared in common. Limitation of the genetic and exposure-history diversity represented came from the few donors.

As concerns this clone: Its specificity is not known.

Original processing methods: ImmunoSEQ junction-only sequences lacked quality scores, so their filtering differed. Data came from immunoSEQ multiplex PCR; TCRdb stores just in-frame clones and leaves some out. V, J and clone size are taken as reported in that table, and D and trimming were inferred from the DNA itself. Seen here are about 2.1 million clones, around 93% observed once, and the top ten hold more than 1.5%. CDR1 is SEHNR, CDR2 FQNEAQ, per germline (reference sequence). The CDR3 contains 14 residues. Between the trimmed V and J ends, which lost 1 base and 3 bases, there was a span of 10 bases. CD45RO-negative, CCR7-selected cells formed the naive CD8 fraction, which excluded terminally differentiated effector memory CD45RA+ cells.

This clonotype originated in a young man in good health. Some clones in this sample may be carry-over from other donors' samples. The V gene is TRBV7-9, the J gene TRBJ2-7; D is uncertain. The sequenced sample was naive CD8+ T cells from PBMCs. The DNA for the CDR3 is TGTGCCAGCAGCTTAGGATCGCAGTACTACGAGCAGTACTTC. Residues: CASSLGSQYYEQYF.